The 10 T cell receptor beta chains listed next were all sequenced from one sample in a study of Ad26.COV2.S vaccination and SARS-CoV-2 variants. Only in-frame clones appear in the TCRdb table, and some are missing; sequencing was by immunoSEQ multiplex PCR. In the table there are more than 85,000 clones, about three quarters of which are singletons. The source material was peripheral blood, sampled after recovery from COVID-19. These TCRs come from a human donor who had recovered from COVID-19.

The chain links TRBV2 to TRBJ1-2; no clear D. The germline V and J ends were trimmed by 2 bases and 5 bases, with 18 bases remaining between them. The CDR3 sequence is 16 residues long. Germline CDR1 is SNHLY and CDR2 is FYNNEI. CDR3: CASSETFLDALYGYTF. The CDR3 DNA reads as TGTGCCAGCAGTGAAACGTTCCTGGACGCTCTATATGGCTACACCTTC.

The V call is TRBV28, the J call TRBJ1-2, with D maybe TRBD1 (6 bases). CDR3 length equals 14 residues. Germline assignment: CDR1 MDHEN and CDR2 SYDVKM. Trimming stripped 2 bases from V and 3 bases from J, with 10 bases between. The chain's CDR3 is CASSLRRGDYGYTF. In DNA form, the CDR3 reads TGTGCCAGCAGTTTACGCAGGGGAGACTATGGCTACACCTTC.

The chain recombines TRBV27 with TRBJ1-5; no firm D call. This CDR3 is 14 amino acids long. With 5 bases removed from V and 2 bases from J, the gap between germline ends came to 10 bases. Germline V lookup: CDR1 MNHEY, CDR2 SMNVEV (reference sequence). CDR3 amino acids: CASSADGGNQPQHF. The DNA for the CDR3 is TGTGCCAGCAGTGCCGACGGAGGCAATCAGCCCCAGCATTTT.

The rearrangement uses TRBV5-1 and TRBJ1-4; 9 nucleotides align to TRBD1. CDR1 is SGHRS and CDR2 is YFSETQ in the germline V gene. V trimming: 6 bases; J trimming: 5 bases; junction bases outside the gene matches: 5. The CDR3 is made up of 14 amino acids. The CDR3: CASTLTGGNEKLFF. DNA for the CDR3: TGCGCCAGCACCCTTACAGGGGGCAATGAAAAACTGTTTTTT.

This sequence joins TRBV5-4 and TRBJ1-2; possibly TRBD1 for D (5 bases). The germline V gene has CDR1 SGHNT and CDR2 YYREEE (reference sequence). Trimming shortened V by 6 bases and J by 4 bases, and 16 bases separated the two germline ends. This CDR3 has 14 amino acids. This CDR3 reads CASKSNLGAYGYTF. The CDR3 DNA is TGTGCCAGCAAATCAAACCTCGGGGCCTATGGCTACACCTTC.

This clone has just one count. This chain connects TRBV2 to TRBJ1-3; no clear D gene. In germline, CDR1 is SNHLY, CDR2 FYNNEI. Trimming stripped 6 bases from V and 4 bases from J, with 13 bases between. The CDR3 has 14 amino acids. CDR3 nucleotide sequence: TGTGCCAGCAGCTCTGAGTCGGCGGGAAACACCATATATTTT. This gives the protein CASSSESAGNTIYF.

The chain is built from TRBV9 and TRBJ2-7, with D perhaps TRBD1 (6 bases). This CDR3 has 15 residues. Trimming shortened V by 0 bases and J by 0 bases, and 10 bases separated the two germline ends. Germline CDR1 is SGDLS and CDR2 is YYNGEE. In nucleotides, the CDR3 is TGTGCCAGCAGCGTAGGGGGGACAAACTCCTACGAGCAGTACTTC. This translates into CASSVGGTNSYEQYF.

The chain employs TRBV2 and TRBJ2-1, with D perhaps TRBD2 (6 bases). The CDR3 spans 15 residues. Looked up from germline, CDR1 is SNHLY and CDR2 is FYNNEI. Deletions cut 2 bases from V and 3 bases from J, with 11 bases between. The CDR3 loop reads CASSERVAVYNEQFF. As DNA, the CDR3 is TGTGCCAGCAGTGAAAGGGTAGCGGTCTACAATGAGCAGTTCTTC. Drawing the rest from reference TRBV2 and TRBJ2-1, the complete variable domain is EPEVTQTPSHQVTQMGQEVILRCVPISNHLYFYWYRQILGQKVEFLVSFYNNEISEKSEIFDDQFSVERPDGSNFTLKIRSTKLEDSAMYFCASSERVAVYNEQFFGPGTRLTVL.

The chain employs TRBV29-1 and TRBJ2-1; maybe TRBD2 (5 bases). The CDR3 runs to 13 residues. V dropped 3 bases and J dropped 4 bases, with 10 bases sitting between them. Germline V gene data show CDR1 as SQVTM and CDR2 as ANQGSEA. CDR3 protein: CSVDQRGYNEQFF. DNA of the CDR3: TGCAGCGTTGATCAGCGCGGGTACAATGAGCAGTTCTTC.

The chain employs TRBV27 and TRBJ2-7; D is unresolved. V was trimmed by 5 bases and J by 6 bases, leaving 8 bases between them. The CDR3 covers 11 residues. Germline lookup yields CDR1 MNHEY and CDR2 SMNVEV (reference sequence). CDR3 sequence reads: CASSHLGEQYF. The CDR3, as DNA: TGTGCCAGCAGTCACCTGGGCGAGCAGTACTTC.